The 28 T cell receptor beta chains listed next were all sequenced from one sample in a study of blood T cells in healthy people across ages (dated by TCRdb to 2015 to 2017). Library method: 5' RACE. The run used an Illumina HiSeq 2500. A second PCR of about 6 to 11 cycles was run with a J-beta primer mix and a sample-barcoded 5' primer. Clones were called with MiXCR by TCRdb after fastp trimmed the public reads at Q25, and only in-frame beta chains were retained. A single entry per CDR3 protein holds the most common genes and DNA from its merged rows. This sample has approximately 1.5 million distinct CDR3 sequences in its table, and approximately 43% of those were observed once. In total, the top ten clones hold about 4.1% of the sample. The sample consisted of blood. All receptors come from a woman aged 18-29 years in good health.

V usage is TRBV6-6 and J usage is TRBJ1-5; 10 bases align to TRBD1. Looked up from germline, CDR1 is MNHNY and CDR2 is SVGAGI (reference sequence). The CDR3 covers 17 residues. J gave up 9 bases and V 2 bases, and 13 bases lay outside the gene matches. This CDR3 is CASSYHGTGAPFMPQHF. DNA of the CDR3: TGTGCCAGCAGTTACCACGGGACAGGGGCCCCTTTTATGCCCCAGCATTTT.

This CDR3 is CASSWAGGYEQYF. CDR3 DNA sequence: TGTGCCAGCAGTTGGGCAGGGGGCTACGAGCAGTACTTC. The chain employs TRBV12-3 or TRBV12-4 and TRBJ2-7; 7 bases align to TRBD1. The CDR3 length is 13 residues. With 4 bases clipped from V and 3 bases from J, the junction kept 3 bases outside the gene matches.

The J gene is TRBJ2-1, the V gene TRBV7-3, with D tentatively TRBD1 (5 bases). The CDR3 contains 15 residues. V lost 1 base, J lost 9 bases, and 16 bases lay in between. Germline CDR1 is SGHTA and CDR2 is FQGTGA. CDR3 in amino acids: CASSLMVGVVTEQFF. The DNA of the CDR3 is TGTGCCAGCAGCTTAATGGTAGGGGTAGTCACTGAGCAGTTCTTC.

This clonotype was observed a handful of times. The chain recombines TRBV3-1 with TRBJ1-5, with D uncertain. Germline loops: CDR1 LGHDT, CDR2 YNNKEL (reference sequence). This CDR3 comprises 14 residues. V lost 3 bases, J lost 7 bases, and 13 bases lay in between. The CDR3 nucleotides are TGTGCCAGCAGCCAGCGACGGTTGCTCCAGCCCCAGCATTTT. Amino acids: CASSQRRLLQPQHF.

Comment on this clonotype: The conserved closing phenylalanine or tryptophan is absent in this CDR3, likely reflecting a read error. The V and J genes are TRBV28 and TRBJ2-2; TRBD2 agrees at 13 bases. The trim removed 3 bases at V and 4 bases at J, leaving 8 bases unmatched. CDR1 is MDHEN and CDR2 is SYDVKM in the germline V gene. This CDR3 spans 18 amino acids. DNA for the CDR3: TGTGCCAGCAGTTTGAGTCCAGGACTAGCGGGAGTCACCGGGGAGCTGTTTTTG. It codes for CASSLSPGLAGVTGELFL.

This clonotype was recorded a few times. The rearrangement links TRBV15 to TRBJ1-4, with D unresolved. V lost 0 bases and J 7 bases, leaving 9 bases between the germline ends. Germline V CDR1 and CDR2: LNHNV, YYDKDF (reference sequence). There are 14 residues in the CDR3. DNA of the CDR3: TGTGCCACCAGCAGAGATCTTAGCCCTGAAAAACTGTTTTTT. It encodes CATSRDLSPEKLFF.

This sequence joins TRBV27 and TRBJ1-5, with D perhaps matching TRBD1 (6 bases). Between the trimmed V and J ends, which lost 2 bases and 7 bases, there was a span of 12 bases. Germline CDR1 reads MNHEY; CDR2 reads SMNVEV (reference sequence). The CDR3 runs 14 residues. Here the CDR3 DNA reads TGTGCCAGCAGTTTACACGGGGGCCGCCAGCCCCAGCATTTT. Its translation: CASSLHGGRQPQHF.

The gene calls are TRBV18 and TRBJ2-1, with TRBD2 as a possible D gene (5 bases). CDR3 length: 16 residues. Trimming shortened V by 4 bases and J by 8 bases, and 21 bases separated the two germline ends. CDR1 KGHSH and CDR2 LQKENI come from the germline V gene. CDR3 coding DNA: TGTGCCAGCTCACGGGGTAGCGAAGGTTGGATCGATGAGCAGTTCTTC. This encodes CASSRGSEGWIDEQFF.

This clonotype has a handful of counts. V is TRBV5-5 and J is TRBJ2-3, with unresolved D. The length of the CDR3 is 12 residues. Trimming stripped 0 bases from V and 6 bases from J, with 5 bases between. CDR1 and CDR2 from the germline V gene are SGHKS and YYEKEE (reference sequence). CDR3 in amino acids: CASSLEWDTQYF. DNA of the CDR3: TGTGCCAGCAGCTTGGAGTGGGATACGCAGTATTTT.

Only a few counts were recorded for this clonotype. The chain couples TRBV7-2 to TRBJ2-3; the D is unclear. V was shortened by 2 bases and J by 6 bases, with 9 bases between the two germline ends. Germline values: CDR1 SGHTA, CDR2 FQGNSA. The CDR3 loop spans 13 amino acids. The CDR3 coding sequence is TGTGCCAGCAGCTTAATTTTTAGGGATACGCAGTATTTT. Its translation is CASSLIFRDTQYF.

This clonotype was counted only a few times. The chain links TRBV30 to TRBJ2-3; D not resolved. V was clipped by 4 bases and J by 5 bases, with 10 bases between them. Germline V gives CDR1 GTSNPN, CDR2 SVGIG (reference sequence). CDR3 length: 12 residues. CDR3 nucleotides: TGTGCCTGGACCTCTACCCGAGATACGCAGTATTTT. It translates to CAWTSTRDTQYF.

The chain carries TRBV6-1 and TRBJ1-2; D call uncertain. Germline V lookup: CDR1 MNHNS, CDR2 SASEGT. This CDR3 has 15 amino acids. Trimming removed 1 base from V and 3 bases from J, with 12 bases in between. CDR3 loop: CASSEDSLFDYGYTF. The CDR3 DNA reads as TGTGCCAGCAGTGAAGATAGCCTATTCGACTATGGCTACACCTTC.

This clonotype was seen more than once but under ten times. This chain connects TRBV25-1 to TRBJ1-4, with TRBD1 identical over 7 bases. CDR1 is MGHDK, CDR2 SYGVNS, per germline. V lost 4 bases and J lost 11; bases outside the gene matches: 13. The CDR3 runs to 15 residues. CDR3 protein: CASSGEGARDTKLFF. For the CDR3, the DNA is TGTGCCAGCAGTGGAGAGGGGGCCCGGGACACTAAACTGTTTTTT.

The table lists this clonotype with a few counts. The V call is TRBV7-2, the J call TRBJ1-2, with D unresolved. The CDR3 covers 12 residues. V gave up 2 bases and J gave up 8 bases, with 9 bases separating them. The germline V gene has CDR1 SGHTA and CDR2 FQGNSA. In DNA form, the CDR3 reads TGTGCCAGCAGCTTACACTCGAGCGGCTACACCTTC. Its protein is CASSLHSSGYTF.

This clonotype was observed a handful of times. J is TRBJ1-1 and V is TRBV5-6; 8 nucleotides align to TRBD1. Looked up from germline, CDR1 is SGHDT and CDR2 is YYEEEE. V lost 0 bases, J lost 9 bases, and 4 bases stayed unmatched. The CDR3 consists of 13 residues. CDR3 DNA sequence: TGTGCCAGCAGCTTGGAGGACAGGGACAAAGCTTTCTTT. This translates into CASSLEDRDKAFF.

The chain employs TRBV4-3 and TRBJ1-1, with D unclear. The germline V gene has CDR1 LGHNA and CDR2 YSLEER. This CDR3 has 15 amino acids. With 1 base removed from V and 2 bases from J, the gap between germline ends came to 11 bases. CDR3 loop: CASSQVLRRNTEAFF. The CDR3 DNA follows: TGCGCCAGCAGCCAAGTTTTACGGAGAAACACTGAAGCTTTCTTT.

The V call is TRBV4-3, the J call TRBJ1-4, with 7 bases lining up with TRBD1. The CDR3 is 15 residues long. V trimming: 8 bases; J trimming: 2 bases; junction bases outside the gene matches: 8. Germline CDR1 LGHNA, CDR2 YSLEER. The DNA for the CDR3 is TGCGCCAGCGGCCCAAAGGGGGCGACTAATGAAAAACTGTTTTTT. It codes for CASGPKGATNEKLFF.

In DNA, the CDR3 is TGTGCCAGCAGTTACTCAACGGGGGGGCGAGATACGCAGTATTTT. Its protein product is CASSYSTGGRDTQYF. The chain combines TRBV6-5 with TRBJ2-3; 8 nucleotides agree with TRBD2. Unmatched junction bases numbered 4, after V lost 0 bases and J lost 5 bases. Germline-derived CDR1 and CDR2 are MNHEY and SVGAGI. This CDR3 is built from 15 residues.

The rearrangement joins TRBV15 to TRBJ2-7, with TRBD1 matching 7 bases. Looked up from germline, CDR1 is LNHNV and CDR2 is YYDKDF (reference sequence). This CDR3 has 15 residues. V dropped 6 bases and J dropped 3; count of bases not matched to a gene: 11. CDR3 region: CATRWSSDRNYEQYF. CDR3 DNA sequence: TGTGCCACCAGGTGGTCTTCGGACAGGAACTACGAGCAGTACTTC. The whole variable domain, filled in from reference TRBV15 and TRBJ2-7, reads DAMVIQNPRYQVTQFGKPVTLSCSQTLNHNVMYWYQQKSSQAPKLLFHYYDKDFNNEADTPDNFQSRRPNTSFCFLDIRSPGLGDTAMYLCATRWSSDRNYEQYFGPGTRLTVT.

Remarks on this clonotype: One end of the junction fails to match germline, which may point to a read error. The chain couples TRBV6-5 to TRBJ2-1; TRBD1 aligns across 7 bases. CDR3 length equals 13 residues. Per germline, CDR1 MNHEY and CDR2 SVGAGI. The CDR3 DNA reads as TGTGCCAGCAAAAGGGGGCTCTACAATGAGCGGTTCTTC. Protein: CASKRGLYNERFF.

This chain joins TRBV12-3 or TRBV12-4 and TRBJ1-5, with D uncertain. Trimming shortened V by 2 bases and J by 8 bases, and 13 bases separated the two germline ends. The CDR3 contains 14 residues. This CDR3 is CASSLSFGGKPQHF. Here the CDR3 DNA reads TGTGCCAGCAGTTTATCATTTGGAGGGAAGCCCCAGCATTTT.

This rearrangement joins TRBV2 to TRBJ1-2; D is perhaps TRBD1 (5 bases). Germline-derived CDR1 and CDR2 are SNHLY and FYNNEI. V dropped 7 bases and J dropped 0 bases, with 15 bases sitting between them. CDR3 size: 15 residues. DNA for the CDR3: TGTGCCAGCATAGGGCAGGGCGATACTAACTATGGCTACACCTTC. This gives the protein CASIGQGDTNYGYTF.

The genes are TRBV7-9 and TRBJ1-2; D gene uncertain. The CDR3 length is 14 residues. The V and J ends lost 5 bases and 4 bases respectively, with 14 bases between them. Germline V gives CDR1 SEHNR, CDR2 FQNEAQ (reference sequence). CDR3: CASSPTAGVYGYTF. Written as DNA, the CDR3 is TGTGCCAGCAGCCCCACGGCGGGCGTCTATGGCTACACCTTC.

As for this clonotype: It may be a read error: a sequence one base away is much more abundant. This chain uses TRBV4-3 with TRBJ2-1; possible D gene TRBD2, 6 bases. CDR3 length equals 16 residues. Germline V lookup: CDR1 LGHNA, CDR2 YSLEER. The V gene lost 0 bases and the J gene lost 10 bases, with 19 bases spanning the gap. The CDR3 loop is CASSQDTLGGAYEQFF. As DNA, the CDR3 is TGCGCCAGCAGCCAAGACACATTAGGAGGGGCCTACGAGCAGTTCTTC.

The rearrangement uses TRBV12-3 or TRBV12-4 and TRBJ2-1; 14 bases map to TRBD2. This CDR3 contains 16 residues. Losses at the gene ends were 2 bases for V and 8 bases for J; bases not matched to a gene: 5. The CDR3 DNA is TGTGCCAGCAGTTTAATGGGACTAGCGGGAGCTGATGAGCAGTTCTTC. It codes for CASSLMGLAGADEQFF.

CDR3 in DNA: TGTGCCAGCAGCGAAGGGACAGGGGGCTACTATGGCTACACCTTC. It yields the protein CASSEGTGGYYGYTF. This chain joins TRBV9 and TRBJ1-2, with 12 bases lining up with TRBD1. Germline V gene lookup returns CDR1 SGDLS and CDR2 YYNGEE. The CDR3 totals 15 residues. V dropped 3 bases and J dropped 3; count of bases not matched to a gene: 3.

V usage is TRBV12-3 or TRBV12-4 and J usage is TRBJ2-6; TRBD1 is a possible D gene (6 bases). The CDR3 extends over 19 amino acids. V gave up 1 base and J gave up 0 bases, with 16 bases separating them. CDR3 nucleotides: TGTGCCAGCAGTTTAGGAACAGGGCCGGGTCCCTCTGGGGCCAACGTCCTGACTTTC. Its translation is CASSLGTGPGPSGANVLTF.

This clonotype was found a few times. CDR3 nucleotides: TGCGCCAGCAGCCCCCTCGGGGACCGAAGATCACAAGAGACCCAGTACTTC. It specifies CASSPLGDRRSQETQYF. The rearrangement joins TRBV5-1 to TRBJ2-5; D might be TRBD1 or TRBD2, each matching 5 bases. The germline CDR1 and CDR2 sequences are SGHRS and YFSETQ. V was trimmed by 4 bases and J by 2 bases, leaving 21 bases between them. The CDR3 spans 17 residues.